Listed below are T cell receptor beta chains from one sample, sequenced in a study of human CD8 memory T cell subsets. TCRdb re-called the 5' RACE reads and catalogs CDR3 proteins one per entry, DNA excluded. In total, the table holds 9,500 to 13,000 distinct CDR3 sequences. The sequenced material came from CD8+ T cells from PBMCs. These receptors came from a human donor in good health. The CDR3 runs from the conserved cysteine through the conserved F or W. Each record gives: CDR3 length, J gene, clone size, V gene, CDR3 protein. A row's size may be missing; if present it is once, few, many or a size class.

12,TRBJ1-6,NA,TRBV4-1,CASSGGNSPLHF
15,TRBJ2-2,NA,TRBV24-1,CATRRGADDTGELFF
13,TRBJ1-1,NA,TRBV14,CASSQEIFAEAFF
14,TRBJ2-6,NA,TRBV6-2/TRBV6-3,CASSINSGANVLTF
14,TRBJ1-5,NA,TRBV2,CASRNLGVNQPQHF
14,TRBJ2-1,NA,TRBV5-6,CASSLEGAENEQFF
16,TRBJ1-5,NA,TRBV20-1,CSALDRELGDYQPQHF
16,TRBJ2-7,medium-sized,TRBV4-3,CASSQDEGTGSYEQYF
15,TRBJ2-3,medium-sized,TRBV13,CASREGRVSTDTQYF
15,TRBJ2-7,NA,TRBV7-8,CASSSRGDRGYEQYF
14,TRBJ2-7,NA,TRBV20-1,CSASGPERPNEQYF
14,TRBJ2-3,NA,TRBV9,CASNLGLHTDTQYF
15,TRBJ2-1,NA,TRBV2,CATHMGGSSYNEQFF